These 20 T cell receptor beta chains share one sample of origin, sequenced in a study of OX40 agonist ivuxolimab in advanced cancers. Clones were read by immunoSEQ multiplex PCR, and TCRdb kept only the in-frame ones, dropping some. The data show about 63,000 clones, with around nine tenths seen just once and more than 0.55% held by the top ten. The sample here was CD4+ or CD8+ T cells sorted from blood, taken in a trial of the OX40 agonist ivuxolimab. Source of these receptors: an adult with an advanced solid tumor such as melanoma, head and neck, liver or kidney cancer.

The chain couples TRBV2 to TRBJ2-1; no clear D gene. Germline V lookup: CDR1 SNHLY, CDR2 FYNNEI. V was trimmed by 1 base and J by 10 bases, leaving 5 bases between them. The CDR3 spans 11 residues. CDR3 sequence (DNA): TGTGCCAGCAGTGAAGTTAGCGAGCAGTTCTTC. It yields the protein CASSEVSEQFF.

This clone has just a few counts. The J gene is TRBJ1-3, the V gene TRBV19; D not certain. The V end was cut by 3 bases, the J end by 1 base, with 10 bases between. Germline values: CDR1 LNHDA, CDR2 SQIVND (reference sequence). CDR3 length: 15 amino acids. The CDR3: CASSMRQLSGNTIYF. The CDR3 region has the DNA TGTGCCAGTAGTATGCGGCAGCTATCTGGAAACACCATATATTTT. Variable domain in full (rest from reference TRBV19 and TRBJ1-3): DGGITQSPKYLFRKEGQNVTLSCEQNLNHDAMYWYRQDPGQGLRLIYYSQIVNDFQKGDIAEGYSVSREKKESFPLTVTSAQKNPTAFYLCASSMRQLSGNTIYFGEGSWLTVV.

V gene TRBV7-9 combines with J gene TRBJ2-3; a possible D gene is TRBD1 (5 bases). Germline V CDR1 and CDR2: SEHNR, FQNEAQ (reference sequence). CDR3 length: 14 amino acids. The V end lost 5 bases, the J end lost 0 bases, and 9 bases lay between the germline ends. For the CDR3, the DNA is TGTGCCAGCAGCCTGACAGCTAGCACAGATACGCAGTATTTT. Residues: CASSLTASTDTQYF.

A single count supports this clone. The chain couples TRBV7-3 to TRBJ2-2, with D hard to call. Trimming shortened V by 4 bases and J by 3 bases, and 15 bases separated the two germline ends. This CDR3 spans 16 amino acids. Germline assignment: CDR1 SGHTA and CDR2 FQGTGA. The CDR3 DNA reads TGTGCCAGCAGCTCCCCTAGTGGGCTAGACACCGGGGAGCTGTTTTTT. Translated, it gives CASSSPSGLDTGELFF.

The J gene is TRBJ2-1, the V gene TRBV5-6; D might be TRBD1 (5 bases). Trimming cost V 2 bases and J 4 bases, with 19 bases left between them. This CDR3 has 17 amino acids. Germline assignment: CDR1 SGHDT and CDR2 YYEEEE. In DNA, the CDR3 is TGTGCCAGCAGCTTAAGTAAAAGGGGTTTGGTATACAATGAGCAGTTCTTC. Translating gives CASSLSKRGLVYNEQFF.

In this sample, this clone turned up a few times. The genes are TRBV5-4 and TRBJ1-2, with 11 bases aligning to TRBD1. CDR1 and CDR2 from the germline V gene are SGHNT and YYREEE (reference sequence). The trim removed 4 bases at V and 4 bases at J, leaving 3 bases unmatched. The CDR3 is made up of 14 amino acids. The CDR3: CASSLDRGPYGYTF. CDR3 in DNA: TGTGCCAGCAGCCTGGACAGGGGGCCCTATGGCTACACCTTC.

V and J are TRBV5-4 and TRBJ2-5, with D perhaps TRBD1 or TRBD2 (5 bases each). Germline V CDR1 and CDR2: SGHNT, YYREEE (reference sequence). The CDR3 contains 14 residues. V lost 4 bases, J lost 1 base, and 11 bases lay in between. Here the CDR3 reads CASSRRGFQETQYF. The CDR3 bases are TGTGCCAGCAGCCGACGGGGCTTCCAAGAGACCCAGTACTTC.

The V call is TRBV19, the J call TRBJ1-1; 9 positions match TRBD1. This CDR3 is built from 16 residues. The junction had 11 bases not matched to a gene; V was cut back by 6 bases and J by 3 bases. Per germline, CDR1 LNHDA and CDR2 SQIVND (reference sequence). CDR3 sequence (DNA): TGTGCCAGTAGATTATGGACAGGGGCAGGGGACACTGAAGCTTTCTTT. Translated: CASRLWTGAGDTEAFF.

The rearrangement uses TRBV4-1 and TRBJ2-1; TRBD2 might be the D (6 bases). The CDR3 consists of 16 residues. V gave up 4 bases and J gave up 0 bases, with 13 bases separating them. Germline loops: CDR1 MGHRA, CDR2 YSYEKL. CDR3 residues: CASSLSRESSYNEQFF. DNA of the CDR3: TGCGCCAGCAGCCTCTCCCGGGAGAGCTCCTACAATGAGCAGTTCTTC.

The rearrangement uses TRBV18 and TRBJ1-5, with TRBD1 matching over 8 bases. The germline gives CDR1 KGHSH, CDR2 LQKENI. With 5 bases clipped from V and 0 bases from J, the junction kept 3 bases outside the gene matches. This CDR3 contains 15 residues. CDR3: CASSTTGDSNQPQHF. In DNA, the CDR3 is TGTGCCAGCTCAACGACAGGGGATAGCAATCAGCCCCAGCATTTT.

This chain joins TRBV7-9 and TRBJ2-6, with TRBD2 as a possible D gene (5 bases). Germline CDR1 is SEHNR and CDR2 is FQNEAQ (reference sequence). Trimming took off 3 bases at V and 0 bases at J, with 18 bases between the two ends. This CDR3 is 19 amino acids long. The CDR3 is CASSFRVGSGLSGANVLTF. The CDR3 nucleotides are TGTGCCAGCAGCTTCCGGGTAGGAAGCGGACTCTCTGGGGCCAACGTCCTGACTTTC.

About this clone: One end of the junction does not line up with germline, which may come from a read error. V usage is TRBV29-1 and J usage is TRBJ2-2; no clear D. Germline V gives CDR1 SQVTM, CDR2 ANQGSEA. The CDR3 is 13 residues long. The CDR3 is CSVQETNTGELFF. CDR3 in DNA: TGCAGCGTTCAAGAAACGAACACCGGGGAGCTGTTTTTT.

CDR3 sequence reads: CASSIEPPGAGQPQHF. DNA for the CDR3: TGTGCCAGTAGTATAGAGCCCCCAGGGGCAGGACAGCCCCAGCATTTT. The chain links TRBV19 to TRBJ1-5; the D gene is possibly TRBD1 (6 bases). CDR3 length equals 16 residues. Trimming pared 0 bases from V and 7 bases from J, leaving 16 bases between. Germline V gives CDR1 LNHDA, CDR2 SQIVND (reference sequence).

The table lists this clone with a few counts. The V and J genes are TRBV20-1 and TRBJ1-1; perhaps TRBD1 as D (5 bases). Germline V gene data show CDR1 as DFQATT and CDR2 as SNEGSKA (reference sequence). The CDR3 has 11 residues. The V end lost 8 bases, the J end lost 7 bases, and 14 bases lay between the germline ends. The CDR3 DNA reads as TGCAGTCTCGGGGCAGTCTTTGAAGCTTTCTTT. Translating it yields CSLGAVFEAFF.

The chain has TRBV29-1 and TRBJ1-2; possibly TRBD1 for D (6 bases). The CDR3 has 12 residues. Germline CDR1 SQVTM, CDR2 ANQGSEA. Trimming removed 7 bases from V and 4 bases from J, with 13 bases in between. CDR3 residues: CSAGGFGYGYTF. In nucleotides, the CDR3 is TGCAGCGCTGGGGGCTTCGGCTATGGCTACACCTTC.

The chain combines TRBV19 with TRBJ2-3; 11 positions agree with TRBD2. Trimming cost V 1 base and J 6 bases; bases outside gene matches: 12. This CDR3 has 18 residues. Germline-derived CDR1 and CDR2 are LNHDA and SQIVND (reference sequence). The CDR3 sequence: CASSIAHRTSGYIDTQYF. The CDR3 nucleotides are TGTGCCAGTAGTATAGCCCACAGGACTAGCGGGTATATTGATACGCAGTATTTT.

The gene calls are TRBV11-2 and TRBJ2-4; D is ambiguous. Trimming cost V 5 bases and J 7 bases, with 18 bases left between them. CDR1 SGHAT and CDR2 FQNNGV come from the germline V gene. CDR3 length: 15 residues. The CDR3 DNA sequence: TGTGCCAGCAGCCCCCCGGGCATCCGTAGTAACATTCAGTACTTC. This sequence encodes CASSPPGIRSNIQYF.

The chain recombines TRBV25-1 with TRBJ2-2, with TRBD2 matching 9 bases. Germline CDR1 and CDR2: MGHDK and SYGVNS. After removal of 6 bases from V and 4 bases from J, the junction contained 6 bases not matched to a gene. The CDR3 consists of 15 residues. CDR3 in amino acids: CASRAREGITGELFF. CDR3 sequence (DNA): TGTGCCAGCAGGGCGCGGGAGGGCATCACCGGGGAGCTGTTTTTT.

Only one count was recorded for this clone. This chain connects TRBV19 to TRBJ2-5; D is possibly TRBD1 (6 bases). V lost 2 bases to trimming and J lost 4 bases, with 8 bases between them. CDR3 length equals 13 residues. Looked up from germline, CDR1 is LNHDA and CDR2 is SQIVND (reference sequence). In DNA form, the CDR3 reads TGTGCCAGTAGTATATCCAGGGGAGAGACCCAGTACTTC. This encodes CASSISRGETQYF. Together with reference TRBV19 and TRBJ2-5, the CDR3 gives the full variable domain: DGGITQSPKYLFRKEGQNVTLSCEQNLNHDAMYWYRQDPGQGLRLIYYSQIVNDFQKGDIAEGYSVSREKKESFPLTVTSAQKNPTAFYLCASSISRGETQYFGPGTRLLVL.

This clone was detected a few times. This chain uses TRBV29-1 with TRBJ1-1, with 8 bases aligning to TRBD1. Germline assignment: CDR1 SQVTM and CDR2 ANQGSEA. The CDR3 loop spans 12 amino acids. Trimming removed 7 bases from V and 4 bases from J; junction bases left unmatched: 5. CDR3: CSASQGATEAFF. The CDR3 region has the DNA TGCAGCGCCTCCCAGGGGGCCACTGAAGCTTTCTTT.